The 26 T cell receptor beta chains below come from one sample, sequenced in a study of blood T cell repertoires in COVID-19. The table came from immunoSEQ multiplex PCR; TCRdb's copy has only in-frame clones and leaves some out. The table shows about 28,000 clones, with 87% occurring only once. The material sequenced was peripheral blood. All receptors come from a human donor in a cohort sampled during active COVID-19.

CDR3 sequence (DNA): TGTGCCAGCAGCCCCCTAGGGGGAGCAACTAATGAAAAACTGTTTTTT. It yields the protein CASSPLGGATNEKLFF. V and J are TRBV7-9 and TRBJ1-4; D may be TRBD1 (6 bases). CDR1 and CDR2 from the germline V gene are SEHNR and FQNEAQ (reference sequence). Trimming took 5 bases from V and 0 from J, leaving 13 bases between them. The CDR3 is 16 amino acids.

There are a few counts of this clone. The rearrangement links TRBV19 to TRBJ1-1; perhaps TRBD1 as D (5 bases). Trimming cost V 6 bases and J 3 bases, with 17 bases left between them. The CDR3 extends over 15 amino acids. Germline CDR1 is LNHDA and CDR2 is SQIVND (reference sequence). CDR3 nucleotide sequence: TGTGCCAGTAGGAACCCTGGGACGGGGGACACTGAAGCTTTCTTT. Translating gives CASRNPGTGDTEAFF.

The chain recombines TRBV19 with TRBJ1-2; 7 bases agree with TRBD1. V was pared by 6 bases and J by 2 bases, with 3 bases of the junction left unmatched. Germline assignment: CDR1 LNHDA and CDR2 SQIVND (reference sequence). This CDR3 comprises 13 residues. CDR3 amino acids: CASSPQGNYGYTF. In nucleotides, the CDR3 is TGTGCCAGTAGCCCACAGGGGAACTATGGCTACACCTTC. Full variable domain (outside the CDR3, taken from reference TRBV19 and TRBJ1-2): DGGITQSPKYLFRKEGQNVTLSCEQNLNHDAMYWYRQDPGQGLRLIYYSQIVNDFQKGDIAEGYSVSREKKESFPLTVTSAQKNPTAFYLCASSPQGNYGYTFGSGTRLTVV.

CDR3 nucleotides: TGCGCCAGCAGCTTAGGAGCCGCCCGGTACAATGAGCAGTTCTTC. Residues: CASSLGAARYNEQFF. The J gene is TRBJ2-1, the V gene TRBV5-1, with D unresolved. Trimming stripped 2 bases from V and 4 bases from J, with 13 bases between. Germline CDR1 reads SGHRS; CDR2 reads YFSETQ. The CDR3 length is 15 residues.

This clone is a singleton in its sample. V and J are TRBV3-1 (or the pseudogene TRBV3-2) and TRBJ2-3, with D possibly being TRBD1 (6 bases). Germline V lookup: CDR1 LGHDT, CDR2 YNNKEL (reference sequence). V was cut by 8 bases and J by 3 bases, with 15 bases left in between. The CDR3 consists of 14 residues. DNA for the CDR3: TGTGCCAGCGCCACAGCAGGGACAACAGATACGCAGTATTTT. Translated, it gives CASATAGTTDTQYF.

Notes on this clone: One junction end does not reproduce the germline sequence, and a read error may be involved. CDR3 DNA: TGTGCCAGCACCGTAGGGCCAGCGTACGGGGAGCTGTTTTTT. It codes for CASTVGPAYGELFF. The chain carries TRBV9 and TRBJ2-2; D remains unclear. The germline CDR1 and CDR2 sequences are SGDLS and YYNGEE. CDR3 size: 14 residues.

The chain employs TRBV6-6 and TRBJ2-3; the D gene is possibly TRBD2 (6 bases). In germline, CDR1 is MNHNY, CDR2 SVGAGI (reference sequence). The V gene lost 4 bases and the J gene lost 0 bases, with 8 bases spanning the gap. CDR3 length equals 14 residues. Here the CDR3 DNA reads TGTGCCAGCAGTTCCGGGACTAGCACAGATACGCAGTATTTT. Amino acids: CASSSGTSTDTQYF.

This chain connects TRBV18 to TRBJ1-5; a possible D gene is TRBD1 (6 bases). This CDR3 is 14 amino acids long. Trimming pared 3 bases from V and 3 bases from J, leaving 9 bases between. Germline V gene data show CDR1 as KGHSH and CDR2 as LQKENI. CDR3 DNA sequence: TGTGCCAGCTCACCCCAGGGGTCCAATCAGCCCCAGCATTTT. Protein product: CASSPQGSNQPQHF.

The rearrangement uses TRBV3-1 (or the pseudogene TRBV3-2) and TRBJ1-1; TRBD1 matches 7 bases. Looked up from germline, CDR1 is LGHDT and CDR2 is YNNKEL (reference sequence). V was pared by 3 bases and J by 0 bases, with 13 bases of the junction left unmatched. This CDR3 contains 18 residues. The CDR3 reads CASSQSILQGLLNTEAFF. DNA for the CDR3: TGTGCCAGCAGCCAGTCAATACTACAGGGGCTTTTGAACACTGAAGCTTTCTTT.

The V gene is TRBV18, the J gene TRBJ2-3; 7 nucleotides align to TRBD1. CDR1 KGHSH and CDR2 LQKENI come from the germline V gene. The J segment lost 2 bases and the V segment lost 2 bases, leaving 10 bases of the junction unmatched. The CDR3 is 17 amino acids. CDR3 in amino acids: CASSPGRGLGVTDTQYF. The DNA for the CDR3 is TGTGCCAGCTCACCAGGAAGGGGGCTAGGGGTCACAGATACGCAGTATTTT. The whole variable domain, remainder taken from reference TRBV18 and TRBJ2-3, is NAGVMQNPRHLVRRRGQEARLRCSPMKGHSHVYWYRQLPEEGLKFMVYLQKENIIDESGMPKERFSAEFPKEGPSILRIQQVVRGDSAAYFCASSPGRGLGVTDTQYFGPGTRLTVL.

The chain has TRBV29-1 and TRBJ1-1; D ambiguous. This CDR3 comprises 13 residues. V lost 0 bases and J lost 6, with 11 bases in between. Germline lookup yields CDR1 SQVTM and CDR2 ANQGSEA. The CDR3 DNA is TGCAGCGTTGAAGACAGCGAATTCTCTGAAGCTTTCTTT. It specifies CSVEDSEFSEAFF.

V gene TRBV10-3 combines with J gene TRBJ2-3; D is possibly TRBD2 (5 bases). The V gene lost 2 bases and the J gene lost 2 bases, with 14 bases spanning the gap. There are 16 residues in the CDR3. Germline V gene lookup returns CDR1 ENHRY and CDR2 SYGVKD. CDR3 residues: CAISELGGAATDTQYF. In DNA, the CDR3 is TGTGCCATCAGTGAGCTGGGCGGAGCGGCCACAGATACGCAGTATTTT.

This rearrangement joins TRBV18 to TRBJ2-1; 8 bases line up with TRBD2. This CDR3 is 16 amino acids long. Germline lookup yields CDR1 KGHSH and CDR2 LQKENI. With 0 bases clipped from V and 9 bases from J, the junction kept 10 bases outside the gene matches. DNA of the CDR3: TGTGCCAGCTCACCACCCTCTAGCGGGCCAAGGGCTGAGCAGTTCTTC. Translating gives CASSPPSSGPRAEQFF. The variable domain in full, completed from reference TRBV18 and TRBJ2-1, reads NAGVMQNPRHLVRRRGQEARLRCSPMKGHSHVYWYRQLPEEGLKFMVYLQKENIIDESGMPKERFSAEFPKEGPSILRIQQVVRGDSAAYFCASSPPSSGPRAEQFFGPGTRLTVL.

The gene calls are TRBV30 and TRBJ2-5; 8 bases fit TRBD1. Germline V CDR1 and CDR2: GTSNPN, SVGIG (reference sequence). After removal of 1 base from V and 5 bases from J, the junction contained 12 bases not matched to a gene. CDR3 length: 16 amino acids. The CDR3 DNA reads TGTGCCTGGAGTGAAATTGGCAGGGGGCTTCGGGAGACCCAGTACTTC. Its translation is CAWSEIGRGLRETQYF.

The chain links TRBV6-5 to TRBJ1-1, with 8 bases aligning to TRBD1. Trimming took 2 bases from V and 2 from J; bases not matched to a gene: 4. Germline V gives CDR1 MNHEY, CDR2 SVGAGI. CDR3 length: 15 amino acids. CDR3 DNA sequence: TGTGCCAGCAGTTACCGCGGACAGGGCAACACTGAAGCTTTCTTT. Its translation is CASSYRGQGNTEAFF.

The chain recombines TRBV9 with TRBJ1-1, with D unclear. The CDR3 length is 13 residues. Per germline, CDR1 SGDLS and CDR2 YYNGEE. V shed 0 bases and J shed 0 bases, with 3 bases lying between them. The CDR3 DNA reads as TGTGCCAGCAGCGTAGCTTTGAACACTGAAGCTTTCTTT. This sequence encodes CASSVALNTEAFF. The full variable domain, completed using reference TRBV9 and TRBJ1-1, is DSGVTQTPKHLITATGQRVTLRCSPRSGDLSVYWYQQSLDQGLQFLIQYYNGEERAKGNILERFSAQQFPDLHSELNLSSLELGDSALYFCASSVALNTEAFFGQGTRLTVV.

The rearrangement joins TRBV7-9 to TRBJ2-1, with 8 nucleotides matching TRBD2. The junction had 3 bases not matched to a gene; V was cut back by 5 bases and J by 3 bases. CDR1 SEHNR and CDR2 FQNEAQ come from the germline V gene (reference sequence). The CDR3 runs 14 residues. In DNA form, the CDR3 reads TGTGCCAGCAGCATCAGCGGGGGCTACAATGAGCAGTTCTTC. Amino acid sequence: CASSISGGYNEQFF.

The rearrangement links TRBV14 to TRBJ2-1; TRBD2 matches at 10 bases. Germline V gene lookup returns CDR1 SGHDN and CDR2 FVKESK. The CDR3 totals 16 residues. Losses at the gene ends were 6 bases for V and 5 bases for J; bases not matched to a gene: 10. The CDR3 protein is CASSRAGGPSNNEQFF. The CDR3 DNA follows: TGTGCCAGCAGTCGAGCGGGAGGGCCCTCGAACAATGAGCAGTTCTTC.

The chain links TRBV18 to TRBJ2-5, with D uncertain. Per germline, CDR1 KGHSH and CDR2 LQKENI. This CDR3 is built from 14 residues. The V and J ends lost 3 bases and 4 bases respectively, with 12 bases between them. CDR3 DNA sequence: TGTGCCAGCTCACCGATTGACCGCGGAGAGACCCAGTACTTC. Protein: CASSPIDRGETQYF.

Concerning this clone: The junction and the germline gene differ at one end; a read error may be behind it. This chain uses TRBV11-2 with TRBJ2-5; D gene uncertain. Germline values: CDR1 SGHAT, CDR2 FQNNGV. The CDR3 has 11 residues. This CDR3 reads CASSLLGRHHF. In DNA form, the CDR3 reads TGTGCCAGCAGCTTATTAGGCAGGCACCACTTC.

The rearrangement links TRBV19 to TRBJ2-3; 12 nucleotides match TRBD2. Germline assignment: CDR1 LNHDA and CDR2 SQIVND (reference sequence). The J segment lost 5 bases and the V segment lost 7 bases, leaving 7 bases of the junction unmatched. The CDR3 spans 15 residues. The CDR3 is CASTTSGRGGDTQYF. CDR3 coding DNA: TGTGCCAGTACGACTAGCGGGAGAGGAGGAGATACGCAGTATTTT.

In its sample, this clone was seen a few times. The genes are TRBV19 and TRBJ2-1; 14 bases are shared with TRBD2. V lost 3 bases, J lost 0 bases, and 10 bases stayed unmatched. Germline CDR1 is LNHDA and CDR2 is SQIVND (reference sequence). This CDR3 is built from 20 residues. CDR3 residues: CASSMRVGLAGGISYNEQFF. The CDR3 DNA reads TGTGCCAGTAGTATGCGGGTCGGACTAGCGGGAGGAATCTCCTACAATGAGCAGTTCTTC.

The chain is built from TRBV7-2 and TRBJ2-6; no definite D call. Trimming cost V 2 bases and J 4 bases, with 6 bases left between them. CDR1 is SGHTA and CDR2 is FQGNSA in the germline V gene. The CDR3 is 14 residues long. CDR3 amino acids: CASSLKAGANVLTF. Written as DNA, the CDR3 is TGTGCCAGCAGCTTAAAAGCAGGGGCCAACGTCCTGACTTTC.

The chain couples TRBV12-3 or TRBV12-4 to TRBJ2-7, with D hard to call. The CDR3 is 13 residues long. The V and J ends lost 3 bases and 6 bases respectively, with 12 bases between them. The CDR3 nucleotides are TGTGCCAGCAGTTTGGTGGCAGGTATCGAGCAGTACTTC. This gives the protein CASSLVAGIEQYF.

This clone was recorded only once. The rearrangement uses TRBV7-6 and TRBJ2-2; 7 nucleotides agree with TRBD2. The V gene end was trimmed by 5 bases and the J gene end by 1 base; junction bases not matched to a gene: 22. Germline CDR1 and CDR2: SGHVS and FNYEAQ. The CDR3 spans 21 residues. CDR3 bases: TGTGCCAGCAGCCCTCATTTCCCACGGGAGGTAGGTGACGTGAACACCGGGGAGCTGTTTTTT. Amino acid sequence: CASSPHFPREVGDVNTGELFF.

V usage is TRBV11-2 and J usage is TRBJ2-7, with D perhaps matching TRBD2 (6 bases). CDR3 size: 13 residues. V lost 1 base and J 4 bases, leaving 8 bases between the germline ends. Germline V gene data show CDR1 as SGHAT and CDR2 as FQNNGV. The CDR3 loop reads CASSLASAYEQYF. CDR3 nucleotides: TGTGCCAGCAGCTTAGCTAGCGCTTACGAGCAGTACTTC. The full variable domain, with the rest looked up from reference TRBV11-2 and TRBJ2-7, is EAGVAQSPRYKIIEKRQSVAFWCNPISGHATLYWYQQILGQGPKLLIQFQNNGVVDDSQLPKDRFSAERLKGVDSTLKIQPAKLEDSAVYLCASSLASAYEQYFGPGTRLTVT.